This TCR beta chain was sequenced for a study of blood T cell repertoires in COVID-19. Study in general: The United States, Italy and Spain were the sources of the acute and convalescent COVID-19 samples. PBMCs, B-cell-depleted T cells, or T cells were the source of the cDNA or gDNA that made up the material.

Study processing details: Reference gene primer amplification yielded estimated nucleated cell counts. Method: immunoSEQ multiplex PCR; TCRdb's copy keeps in-frame clones and lacks some. V and J calls and clone size follow that table, whereas D and trimming were derived from the DNA. The table includes more than 80,000 clones, around three quarters detected once. This CDR3 contains 13 residues. CDR1 and CDR2 from the germline V gene are SGHDT and YYEEEE. Trimming took off 2 bases at V and 7 bases at J, with 12 bases between the two ends. This sequence was found in a woman older than 75 with active or convalescent COVID-19. Specimen: peripheral blood. This chain joins TRBV5-6 and TRBJ1-2, with no clear D. CDR3 sequence reads: CASSFPVASGYTF. The DNA for the CDR3 is TGTGCCAGCAGCTTTCCAGTAGCGTCTGGCTACACCTTC.